Presented here are 17 T cell receptor beta chains from one specimen sequenced in a study of blood T cell repertoires in COVID-19 (dated by TCRdb to about 2020). Libraries were built with the immunoSEQ multiplex PCR assay. Imported from immuneACCESS, the table was reduced by TCRdb to in-frame sequences with V and J called. These copies leave out some clones; in studies compared against another copy, an unresolved V gene accounts for under half, and the cause of the remainder is not known. The sample contains 100,000 to 150,000 clones, approximately 90% of them found a single time. Roughly 1.4% of the sample comes from the top ten. Sequences were obtained from peripheral blood. The receptors come from a human donor in a cohort sampled during active COVID-19.

For the CDR3, the DNA is TGTGCCAGCAGTGGCCGCCACCGAGGGACTAGCGAACACCAAGAGACCCAGTACTTC. Translation: CASSGRHRGTSEHQETQYF. The chain links TRBV6-4 to TRBJ2-5, with 10 bases fitting TRBD2. This CDR3 is 19 amino acids long. CDR1 is MRHNA and CDR2 is SNTAGT in the germline V gene. Trimming cost V 4 bases and J 0 bases; bases outside gene matches: 14.

The chain joins TRBV4-2 to TRBJ2-3, with 10 bases identical to TRBD2. CDR1 is LGHNA, CDR2 YNFKEQ, per germline. The CDR3 contains 17 residues. J gave up 0 bases and V 4 bases, and 7 bases lay outside the gene matches. As DNA, the CDR3 is TGTGCCAGCAGCCCAAGTAGCGGGAGGCCTAGCACAGATACGCAGTATTTT. Translated: CASSPSSGRPSTDTQYF.

There are a few counts of this clone. V and J are TRBV7-9 and TRBJ1-3; perhaps TRBD1 as D (5 bases). CDR1 is SEHNR and CDR2 is FQNEAQ in the germline V gene (reference sequence). The CDR3 extends over 15 amino acids. V lost 5 bases to trimming and J lost 3 bases, with 14 bases between them. CDR3 DNA sequence: TGTGCCAGCAGCCCCCCCACAGGAATTGGAAACACCATATATTTT. Translated: CASSPPTGIGNTIYF.

This clone was recorded once. The J gene is TRBJ1-1, the V gene TRBV30; TRBD1 agrees at 8 bases. The V gene end was trimmed by 3 bases and the J gene end by 10 bases; junction bases not matched to a gene: 4. CDR3 length: 11 residues. Germline values: CDR1 GTSNPN, CDR2 SVGIG (reference sequence). Here the CDR3 reads CAWSRGLGAFF. DNA for the CDR3: TGTGCCTGGAGCAGGGGGCTCGGAGCTTTCTTT.

The chain is built from TRBV7-9 and TRBJ2-3, with TRBD1 as a possible D gene (6 bases). The CDR3 spans 13 residues. CDR1 and CDR2 from the germline V gene are SEHNR and FQNEAQ (reference sequence). The V end was cut by 3 bases, the J end by 14 bases, with 18 bases between. The CDR3 is CASSLDSADWGYF. The CDR3 bases are TGTGCCAGCAGCTTGGACAGCGCCGACTGGGGGTATTTT.

This clone has a handful of counts. The CDR3 region is CASTPLLDRGIRHGYTF. In nucleotides, the CDR3 is TGTGCCAGCACCCCTCTACTAGACAGGGGCATCCGACATGGCTACACCTTC. The chain has TRBV7-9 and TRBJ1-2, with 8 bases that match TRBD1. The V and J ends lost 7 bases and 6 bases, in that order; junction bases with no gene match: 19. Germline loops: CDR1 SEHNR, CDR2 FQNEAQ (reference sequence). The CDR3 is made up of 17 amino acids.

The chain recombines TRBV6-5 with TRBJ1-2; no reliable D call. The CDR3 consists of 13 residues. Trimming removed 4 bases from V and 3 bases from J, with 9 bases in between. Germline CDR1 and CDR2: MNHEY and SVGAGI. CDR3 residues: CASSSQRYYGYTF. For the CDR3, the DNA is TGTGCCAGCAGTTCACAGAGATACTATGGCTACACCTTC.

V gene TRBV6-1 combines with J gene TRBJ2-5; TRBD2 aligns across 11 bases. In germline, CDR1 is MNHNS, CDR2 SASEGT. The CDR3 has 16 residues. After removal of 3 bases from V and 5 bases from J, the junction contained 8 bases not matched to a gene. Here the CDR3 DNA reads TGTGCCAGCAGTGAGCCCCTAGCGGGAGGAGGGGAGACCCAGTACTTC. Translation gives CASSEPLAGGGETQYF.

The chain couples TRBV2 to TRBJ1-5, with a weak D call TRBD1 (5 bases). CDR3 size: 16 residues. Per germline, CDR1 SNHLY and CDR2 FYNNEI. V was shortened by 3 bases and J by 4 bases, with 16 bases between the two germline ends. The CDR3 reads CASSETYSGTNQPQHF. The CDR3 bases are TGTGCCAGCAGTGAGACGTATTCAGGGACTAATCAGCCCCAGCATTTT.

J is TRBJ1-5 and V is TRBV30; a weak D match, TRBD1 (6 bases). Germline values: CDR1 GTSNPN, CDR2 SVGIG (reference sequence). CDR3 length: 13 residues. V lost 0 bases to trimming and J lost 6 bases, with 9 bases between them. CDR3 loop: CAWSVRGRQPQHF. The CDR3 region has the DNA TGTGCCTGGAGTGTCAGGGGTCGTCAGCCCCAGCATTTT.

The chain is built from TRBV6-1 and TRBJ2-1; 10 positions match TRBD2. The CDR3 runs to 15 residues. Trimming took 4 bases from V and 9 from J; bases not matched to a gene: 9. Germline V gene lookup returns CDR1 MNHNS and CDR2 SASEGT. The CDR3 nucleotides read TGTGCCAGCAGTGGGAGCGGGGGGGCCGGGGGTGAGCAGTTCTTC. Its protein product is CASSGSGGAGGEQFF.

This rearrangement joins TRBV11-2 to TRBJ1-4; 9 bases are shared with TRBD1. Germline V lookup: CDR1 SGHAT, CDR2 FQNNGV. V lost 1 base to trimming and J lost 0 bases; unmatched junction nucleotides: 3. The CDR3 spans 17 residues. The CDR3 loop reads CASSLVTGGTTNEKLFF. The CDR3 DNA reads as TGTGCCAGCAGCTTAGTGACAGGGGGAACAACTAATGAAAAACTGTTTTTT.

This chain's CDR3 is CASSMDRGTEAFF. The CDR3 nucleotides read TGCGCCAGCAGCATGGACAGGGGAACTGAAGCTTTCTTT. The chain has TRBV5-1 and TRBJ1-1; 9 bases line up with TRBD1. This CDR3 comprises 13 residues. Germline V gene data show CDR1 as SGHRS and CDR2 as YFSETQ. V trimming: 4 bases; J trimming: 5 bases; junction bases outside the gene matches: 3.

V usage is TRBV7-9 and J usage is TRBJ2-7; possibly TRBD1 for D (5 bases). This CDR3 is built from 14 residues. Germline CDR1 reads SEHNR; CDR2 reads FQNEAQ (reference sequence). Between the trimmed V and J ends, which lost 5 bases and 3 bases, there was a span of 14 bases. The CDR3 DNA sequence: TGTGCCAGCAGCCCGGACAATGGGGACTACGAGCAGTACTTC. Protein product: CASSPDNGDYEQYF.

This clone came up once. The V call is TRBV7-9, the J call TRBJ1-1; TRBD1 agrees at 7 bases. The CDR3 spans 14 residues. Trimming cost V 2 bases and J 1 base; bases outside gene matches: 1. Germline-derived CDR1 and CDR2 are SEHNR and FQNEAQ (reference sequence). The CDR3 protein is CASSLNRGNTEAFF. The CDR3 DNA sequence: TGTGCCAGCAGCTTAAACAGGGGGAACACTGAAGCTTTCTTT.

The chain joins TRBV9 to TRBJ2-3; the D gene is possibly TRBD2 (7 bases). This CDR3 is 15 amino acids long. V dropped 0 bases and J dropped 8 bases, with 16 bases sitting between them. Germline assignment: CDR1 SGDLS and CDR2 YYNGEE. The CDR3 bases are TGTGCCAGCAGCGTAGGTGGTAGGGGAGGGGGTACGCAGTATTTT. The encoded protein is CASSVGGRGGGTQYF.

The chain has TRBV11-2 and TRBJ2-5; TRBD2 might be the D (6 bases). The V and J ends lost 4 bases and 5 bases respectively, with 17 bases between them. This CDR3 has 15 amino acids. Germline V lookup: CDR1 SGHAT, CDR2 FQNNGV. The CDR3 is CASSSTGVRSETQYF. CDR3 in DNA: TGTGCCAGCAGCTCCACGGGGGTCAGGTCGGAGACCCAGTACTTC.